This TCR beta chain was recovered during a study of CD8 T cells in Susac syndrome. CD8+ and CD4+ T cells from blood underwent TCR beta sequencing. FACS was used to enrich TEMRA cells, whereas the CD8+ and CD4+ T cells were obtained by negative isolation. RNA was extracted with the RNeasy kit, and a quantity of about 0.45 to 1 ug was reverse transcribed using random hexamers. TCR beta CDR3 was amplified by immunoSEQ multiplex PCR. This amplification extended across 54 Vbeta and 13 Jbeta segments. TCRdb reanalysed the immunoSEQ multiplex PCR reads using MiXCR and keeps one entry per CDR3 protein. The table shows about 200,000 distinct CDR3 sequences, with 85% to 95% occurring only once. From germline, CDR1 is LGHDT and CDR2 YNNKEL (reference sequence). The CDR3 is 12 residues long. Notes on the study in general: As the study acknowledged, the number of individuals in its TCR sequencing and HLA analysis was relatively small.

As for this clonotype: Its antigen is unidentified. The junction and the germline gene differ at one end; a read error may be behind it.

This TCR was recovered from a human donor in good health. Sequencing was performed on CD4+ T cells from PBMCs. The V and J genes are TRBV3-1 and TRBJ2-1, with 7 bases identical to TRBD2. The CDR3: CASSQDLAGVKF. DNA of the CDR3: TGTGCCAGCAGCCAAGACTTGGCGGGGGTGAAATTC.